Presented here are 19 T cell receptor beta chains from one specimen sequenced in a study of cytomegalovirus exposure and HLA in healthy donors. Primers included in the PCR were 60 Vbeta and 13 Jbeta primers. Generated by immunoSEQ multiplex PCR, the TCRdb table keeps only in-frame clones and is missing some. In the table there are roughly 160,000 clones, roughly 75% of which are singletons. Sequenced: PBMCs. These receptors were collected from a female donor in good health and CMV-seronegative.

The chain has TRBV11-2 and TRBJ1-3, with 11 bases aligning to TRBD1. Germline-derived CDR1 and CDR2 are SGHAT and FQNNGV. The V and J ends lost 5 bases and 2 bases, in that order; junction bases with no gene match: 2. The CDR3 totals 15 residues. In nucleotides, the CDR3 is TGTGCCAGCAGCCGGGGACAGGGGGCTGGAAACACCATATATTTT. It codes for CASSRGQGAGNTIYF.

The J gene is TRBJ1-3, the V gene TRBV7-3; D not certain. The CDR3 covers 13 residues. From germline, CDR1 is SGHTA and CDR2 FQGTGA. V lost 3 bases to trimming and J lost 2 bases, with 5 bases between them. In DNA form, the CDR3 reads TGTGCCAGCAGCTTGGCTCCTGGAAACACCATATATTTT. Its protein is CASSLAPGNTIYF.

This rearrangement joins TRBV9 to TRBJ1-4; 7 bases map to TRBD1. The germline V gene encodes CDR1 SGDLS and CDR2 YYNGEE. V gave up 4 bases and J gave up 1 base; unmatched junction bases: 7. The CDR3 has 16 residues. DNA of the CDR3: TGTGCCAGCAGCCCTGCCTACAGGGGAACTAATGAAAAACTGTTTTTT. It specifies CASSPAYRGTNEKLFF.

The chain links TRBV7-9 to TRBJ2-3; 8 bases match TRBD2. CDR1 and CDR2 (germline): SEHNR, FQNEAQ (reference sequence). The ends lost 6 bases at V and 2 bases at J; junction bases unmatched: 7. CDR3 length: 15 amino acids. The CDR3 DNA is TGTGCCAGCAGTGGTACTAGCGGCTACACAGATACGCAGTATTTT. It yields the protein CASSGTSGYTDTQYF.

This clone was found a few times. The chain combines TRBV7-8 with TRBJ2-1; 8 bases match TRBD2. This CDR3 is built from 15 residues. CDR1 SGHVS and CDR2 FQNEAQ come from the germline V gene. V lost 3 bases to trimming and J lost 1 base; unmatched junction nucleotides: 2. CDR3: CASSLKRGSYNEQFF. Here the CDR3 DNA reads TGTGCCAGCAGCTTGAAGCGGGGGTCCTACAATGAGCAGTTCTTC.

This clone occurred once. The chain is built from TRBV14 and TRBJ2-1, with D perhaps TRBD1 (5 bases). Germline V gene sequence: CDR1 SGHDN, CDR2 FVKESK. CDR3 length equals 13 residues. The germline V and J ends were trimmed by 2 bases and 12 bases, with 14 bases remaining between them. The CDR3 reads CASSQQGALGQFF. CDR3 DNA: TGTGCCAGCAGCCAACAAGGGGCTTTGGGGCAGTTCTTC.

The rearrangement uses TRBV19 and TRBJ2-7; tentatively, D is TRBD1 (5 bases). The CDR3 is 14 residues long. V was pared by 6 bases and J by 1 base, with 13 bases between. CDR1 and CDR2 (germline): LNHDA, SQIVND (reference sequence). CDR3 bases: TGTGCCAGTAGCGCTCTAAGGACATCCTACGAGCAGTACTTC. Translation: CASSALRTSYEQYF.

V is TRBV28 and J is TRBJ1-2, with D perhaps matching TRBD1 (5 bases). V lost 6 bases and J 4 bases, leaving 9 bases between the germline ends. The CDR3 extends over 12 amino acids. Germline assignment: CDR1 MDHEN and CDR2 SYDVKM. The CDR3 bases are TGTGCCAGCAGCGCGGGGGGCTATGGCTACACCTTC. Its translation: CASSAGGYGYTF.

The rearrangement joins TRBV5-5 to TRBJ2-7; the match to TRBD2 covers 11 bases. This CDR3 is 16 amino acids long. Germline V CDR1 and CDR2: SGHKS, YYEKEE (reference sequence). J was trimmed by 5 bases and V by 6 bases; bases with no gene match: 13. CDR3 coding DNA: TGTGCCAGCACCTTCTGGAGTAGCGGGAGGGCCGACGAGCAGTACTTC. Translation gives CASTFWSSGRADEQYF.

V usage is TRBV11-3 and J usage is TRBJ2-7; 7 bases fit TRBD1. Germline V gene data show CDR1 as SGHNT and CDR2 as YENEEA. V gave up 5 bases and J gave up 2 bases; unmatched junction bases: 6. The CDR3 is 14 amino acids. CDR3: CASSLGGTTYEQYF. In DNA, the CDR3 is TGTGCCAGCAGCCTAGGGGGCACGACCTACGAGCAGTACTTC.

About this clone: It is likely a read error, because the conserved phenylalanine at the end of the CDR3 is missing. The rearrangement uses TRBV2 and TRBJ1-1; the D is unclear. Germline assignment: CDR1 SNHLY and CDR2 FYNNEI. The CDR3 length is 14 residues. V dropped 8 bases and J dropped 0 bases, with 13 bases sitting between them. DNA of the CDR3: TGTGCCAGCTCTGCGGTTCTTTTGAACACTGAAGCTTTCTCT. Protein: CASSAVLLNTEAFS.

CDR3 coding DNA: TGTGCCAGCAGCCCTAGCGGGGGACAAGAGACCCAGTACTTC. Its protein is CASSPSGGQETQYF. This sequence joins TRBV9 and TRBJ2-5, with 10 bases fitting TRBD2. Germline V CDR1 and CDR2: SGDLS, YYNGEE. The CDR3 length is 14 residues. With V trimmed by 4 bases and J by 2 bases, 2 bases remained unmatched.

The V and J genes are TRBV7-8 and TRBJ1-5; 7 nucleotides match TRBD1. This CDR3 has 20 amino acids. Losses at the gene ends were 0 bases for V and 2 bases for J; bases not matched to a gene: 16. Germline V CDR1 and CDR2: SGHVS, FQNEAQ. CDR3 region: CASSLALAGGFRCCNQPQHF. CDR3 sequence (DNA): TGTGCCAGCAGCTTAGCGCTGGCAGGGGGGTTTCGTTGTTGCAATCAGCCCCAGCATTTT. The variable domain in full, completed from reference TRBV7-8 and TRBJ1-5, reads GAGVSQSPRYKVAKRGQDVALRCDPISGHVSLFWYQQALGQGPEFLTYFQNEAQLDKSGLPSDRFFAERPEGSVSTLKIQRTQQEDSAVYLCASSLALAGGFRCCNQPQHFGDGTRLSIL.

DNA for the CDR3: TGTGCCAGCACCAAGACAGGCACAGATACGCAGTATTTT. It is translated as CASTKTGTDTQYF. This chain uses TRBV5-5 with TRBJ2-3; a weak D match, TRBD1 (5 bases). Germline loops: CDR1 SGHKS, CDR2 YYEKEE (reference sequence). There are 13 residues in the CDR3. Trimming removed 6 bases from V and 1 base from J, with 9 bases in between.

CDR3 region: CASSFRGSYGYTF. In DNA form, the CDR3 reads TGTGCCAGCAGTTTCCGGGGGTCCTATGGCTACACCTTC. The chain recombines TRBV27 with TRBJ1-2; tentatively, D is TRBD1 (5 bases). This CDR3 region has 13 residues. Germline V lookup: CDR1 MNHEY, CDR2 SMNVEV (reference sequence). V gave up 3 bases and J gave up 4 bases, with 9 bases separating them.

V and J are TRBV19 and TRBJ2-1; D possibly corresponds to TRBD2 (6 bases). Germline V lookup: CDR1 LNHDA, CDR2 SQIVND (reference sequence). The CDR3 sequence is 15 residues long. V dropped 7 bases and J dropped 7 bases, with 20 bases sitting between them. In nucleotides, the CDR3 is TGTGCCAGTATGGCGACGGGCGGGGTACCAAATGAGCAGTTCTTC. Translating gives CASMATGGVPNEQFF.

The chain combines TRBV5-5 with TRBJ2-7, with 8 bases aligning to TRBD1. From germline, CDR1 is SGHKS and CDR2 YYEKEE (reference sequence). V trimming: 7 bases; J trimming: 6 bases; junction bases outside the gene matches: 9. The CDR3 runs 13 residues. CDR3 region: CASFGQGASEQYF. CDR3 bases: TGTGCCAGCTTCGGACAGGGAGCTTCCGAGCAGTACTTC.

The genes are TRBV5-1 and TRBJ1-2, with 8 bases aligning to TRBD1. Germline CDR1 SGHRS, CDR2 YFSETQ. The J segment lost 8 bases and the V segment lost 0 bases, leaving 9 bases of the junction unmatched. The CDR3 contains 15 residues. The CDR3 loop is CASSLAGTGSSGYTF. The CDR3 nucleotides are TGCGCCAGCAGCTTGGCCGGGACAGGCTCTTCAGGCTACACCTTC.

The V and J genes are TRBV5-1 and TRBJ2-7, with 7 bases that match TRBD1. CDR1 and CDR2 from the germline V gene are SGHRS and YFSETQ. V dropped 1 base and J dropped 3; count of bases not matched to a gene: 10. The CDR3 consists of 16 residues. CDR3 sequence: CASSLSPGGFLYEQYF. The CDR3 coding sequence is TGCGCCAGCAGCTTGAGTCCAGGGGGTTTTCTCTACGAGCAGTACTTC.